This TCR beta chain is from a study of T cells in Graves' hyperthyroidism and ophthalmopathy (dated by TCRdb to about 2019). Background on the whole study: A discovery cohort of fewer than 110 patients, roughly 45 with Graves' ophthalmopathy and about 58 with stable Graves' hyperthyroidism, was used to find distinguishing TCR V-J signatures. Prospective prediction of ophthalmopathy was tested in an independent validation cohort of fewer than 20 hyperthyroidism patients and 17 patients who later progressed to ophthalmopathy. The 75 to 100 discovery patients were divided at random into training and test sets in a 7:3 ratio. In several Graves' hyperthyroidism patients, the study also compared T-cell repertoires from thyroid tissue with T-cell repertoires from blood. After sampling, hyperthyroidism patients received methimazole starting at 30 mg daily, and ophthalmopathy patients received high-dose intravenous methylprednisolone. TCR Vbeta CDR3 sequencing of 120 to 150 peripheral blood samples (approximately 44 ophthalmopathy, 75 hyperthyroidism and around 17 progressor patients) is reported in the paper.

Amplification of TCR beta CDR3 regions was carried out from RNA transcripts. For the first round of RT-PCR on the TCR CDR3, the HTBI primer set was used together with the Qiagen OneStep RT-PCR kit. Libraries were constructed in a second round of multiplex PCR, after which size selection and purification were carried out. Libraries were sequenced paired-end with 100 bp reads on an Illumina HiSeq2000. As for how the authors treated the data: SOAPnuke was used to process the raw data, with reads discarded if the reads contained adapters or uncalled bases, had a mean Phred below 15, or lacked an exact constant-primer or identifier match. High-quality paired reads were merged using COPE v1.2.5, and each unique nucleotide sequence was defined as a clonotype. Clonotypes were aligned to IMGT TRBV, TRBD and TRBJ reference segments using MiTCR v1.1. The analysis was restricted to V-J combinations with a frequency above 0.0001, which together covered 98% to 99.2% of the repertoires. A TCS score was defined as the ratio between F50 (clonal expansion) and ExV (chaos), using BLOSUM62-based TCRdist between CDR3 peptides within each V-J. Welch's t-statistics and random forest reduced around 510 V-J features to under 15, which were used in a naive Bayes classifier (R e1071). The similarity between thyroid and blood repertoires was quantified using the Morisita-Horn index. The public reads were quality trimmed at Q25 with fastp and then assembled into clones with MiXCR by TCRdb, keeping productive beta chains. Rows with one shared CDR3 protein collapse into an entry with the most common genes and DNA. The V and J calls were determined by TCRdb, not by the authors. The sample table lists around 580,000 distinct CDR3 sequences, 46% of them with a count of one. The ten largest clones capture around 8% of the sample.

Its CDR3 holds 12 amino acids, cysteine through phenylalanine. The DNA shown is the 36-base CDR3, in frame from base 1. V is shortened by 7 bases, J by 13 bases, and the region joining them spans 22 bases. In the germline V gene, CDR1 corresponds to SQVTM and CDR2 to ANQGSEA. In regard to this clonotype: This clone's antigen is unknown. The sample holds no much larger clone one base away, and base qualities are not on file.

Stable Graves' hyperthyroidism was defined as no progression to ophthalmopathy during 18 months of follow-up. Hyperthyroidism patients were aged 18 to 65 years and newly diagnosed, with disease duration of less than 2 months. Patients with uncontrolled infections, other autoimmune diseases, pregnancy or lactation were excluded. Clinical symptoms, serum thyroxine and TRAb, thyroid ultrasound, and orbital computed tomography formed the basis for the diagnoses. Trizol reagent was used to extract total RNA, and RNA quality was then checked on an Agilent 2100 Bioanalyzer. What the research found in general, with its limitations: In validation, the model predicted progression to ophthalmopathy a median of roughly 6.5 months before onset, with approximately 68% sensitivity and roughly 72% specificity. A 13 V-J signature model separated ophthalmopathy from stable hyperthyroidism, with about 90% sensitivity and approximately 81% specificity in cross-validation and 80%/75% in testing. Most expanded thyroid clonotypes (frequency above 0.001) were also found in blood, which suggests that blood repertoires may mirror thyroid immune responses. No statistical method was used to fix the sample size in advance, and group allocation was not hidden from the investigators.

The source of this sequence is a woman between 18 and 29 years old with Graves' hyperthyroidism. What was sequenced was peripheral blood or thyroid tissue (not recorded which). This sequence uses TRBV29-1 and TRBJ2-5, with TRBD1 as a weak D call on 6 bases. The CDR3 in this case is CSAQGQGEKLYF. The sequence in DNA is TGCAGCGCCCAGGGGCAAGGGGAAAAACTGTACTTC.